This T cell receptor beta chain was profiled in a study of shared clonotypes between healthy human individuals. Broader study findings: Rarefaction exposed incomplete sorted-subset sequencing despite large depth.

This clone appeared a single time. Its antigen is unknown. CDR3 length: 14 residues. V dropped 0 bases and J dropped 4 bases, with 9 bases sitting between them. Per the germline V gene, CDR1 is SGHKS and CDR2 is YYEKEE (reference sequence). Data came from immunoSEQ multiplex PCR; TCRdb stores just in-frame clones and leaves some out. The sample records more than 900,000 clones, about four fifths being singletons. The study enrolled healthy HIV-negative adults without recent acute infections or vaccinations as donors. Material: memory CD4+ T cells from PBMCs. Subset here: CD45RA-negative fraction. The V call is TRBV5-5, the J call TRBJ2-3; tentative D call: TRBD1 (6 bases). This clonotype was obtained from a man aged 18-30 years in good health. Some clones in this sample may be carry-over from other donors' samples. CDR3 coding DNA: TGTGCCAGCAGCTTGGAGGGGGTCTCAGATACGCAGTATTTT. Amino acids: CASSLEGVSDTQYF.